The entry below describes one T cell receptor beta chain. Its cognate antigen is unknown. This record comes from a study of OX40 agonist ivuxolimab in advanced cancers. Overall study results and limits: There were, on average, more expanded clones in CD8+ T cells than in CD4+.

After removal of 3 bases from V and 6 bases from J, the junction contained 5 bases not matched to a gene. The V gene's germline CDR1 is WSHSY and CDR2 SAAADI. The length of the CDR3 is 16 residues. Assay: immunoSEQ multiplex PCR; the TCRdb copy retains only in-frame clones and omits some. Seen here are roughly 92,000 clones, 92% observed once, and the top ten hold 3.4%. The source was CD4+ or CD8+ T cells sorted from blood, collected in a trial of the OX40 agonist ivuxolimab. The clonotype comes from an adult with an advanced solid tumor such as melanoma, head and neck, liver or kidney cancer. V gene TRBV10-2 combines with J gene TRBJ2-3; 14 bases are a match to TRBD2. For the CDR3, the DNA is TGCGCCAGCAGTGAAAGACTAGCGGGAGGGCCCGATACGCAGTATTTT. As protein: CASSERLAGGPDTQYF.